The clone carrying this T cell receptor beta chain was found many times. Its specificity is unknown. The data derive from a study of CD8 T cells in ankylosing spondylitis. Making the TCR beta libraries involved quantitative 5'-RACE with molecular barcodes. TCRdb used MiXCR to reprocess the 5' RACE reads, holding one entry per CDR3 protein. The table records about 150,000 distinct CDR3 sequences, 30% to 35% of them present only once. Study results and caveats: Relatively scarce in peripheral blood, disease-linked clones were CD8+. Among TCR beta sequences, a motif of roughly 8 highly homologous variants appeared characteristic of ankylosing spondylitis blood.

The TCR was taken from a male donor with ankylosing spondylitis. Sequencing input: synovial fluid, either unsorted or a sorted T cell fraction (not recorded which).

CDR3 sequence reads: CASSLQRINYGYTF. For the CDR3, the DNA is TGTGCCAGCAGCTTACAAAGAATTAACTATGGCTACACCTTC. V and J are TRBV7-2 and TRBJ1-2; no clear D. The CDR3 consists of 14 residues. Germline V lookup: CDR1 SGHTA, CDR2 FQGNSA. V dropped 2 bases and J dropped 1 base, with 8 bases sitting between them.